This TCR beta chain was identified in a study of vaccination effects on CD4 cells after COVID-19. Of note for this clone: Its antigen is unidentified.

This table comes from immunoSEQ multiplex PCR, and its TCRdb copy is limited to in-frame clones, with some not included. The table includes more than 40,000 clones, around 76% detected once. ViraFEST assay sequencing came after antigen-specific CD4+ T cells were expanded with viral peptide pools. After more than 8 days in culture, the CD4+ T cells were isolated. Nobody among the vaccine recipients had prior SARS-CoV-2 infection (nucleocapsid antibodies were negative). A few million PBMC were seeded per well and grown in the presence of about 9.6 IU/ml IL-2 and around 9 ug/ml peptides. Germline V CDR1 and CDR2: MNHEY, SVGEGT. The CDR3 is 15 residues long. Trimming at V came to 5 bases and at J to 4 bases, leaving 9 bases not matched to a gene. General observations from the study: Marked clonal contraction of infection- and vaccine-induced clones was seen late after vaccination.

This specimen consisted of CD4+ T cells from PBMCs cultured with SARS-CoV-2 spike peptides, obtained before COVID-19 vaccination. The sequence derives from a human donor who received a COVID-19 vaccine. The genes are TRBV6-2 or TRBV6-3 and TRBJ2-5; 8 positions match TRBD2. The CDR3 nucleotides read TGTGCCAGCAGTCCCGGGGGGGCGGGGGTAGAGACCCAGTACTTC. Residues: CASSPGGAGVETQYF.